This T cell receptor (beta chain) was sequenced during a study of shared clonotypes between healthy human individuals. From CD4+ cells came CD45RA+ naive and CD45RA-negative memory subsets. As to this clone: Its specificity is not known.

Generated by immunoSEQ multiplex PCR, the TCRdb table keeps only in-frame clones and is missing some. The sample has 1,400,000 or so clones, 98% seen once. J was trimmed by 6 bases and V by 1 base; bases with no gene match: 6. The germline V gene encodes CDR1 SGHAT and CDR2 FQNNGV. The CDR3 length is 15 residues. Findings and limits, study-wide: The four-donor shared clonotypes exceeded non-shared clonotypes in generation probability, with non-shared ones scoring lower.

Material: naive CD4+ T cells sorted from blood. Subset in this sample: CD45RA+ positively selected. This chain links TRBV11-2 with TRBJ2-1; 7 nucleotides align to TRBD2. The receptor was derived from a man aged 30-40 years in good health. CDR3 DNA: TGTGCCAGCAGCTTAGTTGCGGGAGTTGTCAATGAGCAGTTCTTC. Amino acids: CASSLVAGVVNEQFF.